The clone carrying this TCR beta chain turned up a few times. The CDR3 has 12 amino acids. Between the trimmed V and J ends, which lost 4 bases and 5 bases, there was a span of 9 bases. CDR1 and CDR2 (germline): SGHDT, YYEEEE. These data are taken from a study of T cells in Graves' hyperthyroidism and ophthalmopathy. With a duration under 2 months, the hyperthyroidism was newly diagnosed in patients aged 18 to 65. What was amplified from RNA transcripts were TCR beta CDR3 regions. Researchers ran a first-round RT-PCR on the TCR CDR3 using the HTBI primer set. TCRdb re-derived calls from the multiplex PCR reads in MiXCR, one entry per CDR3 protein. Among some 620,000 distinct CDR3 sequences listed, 15% to 20% were seen once.

The material sequenced was blood. This clonotype originated in a woman aged 25 to 45 with Graves' hyperthyroidism. The chain is built from TRBV5-6 and TRBJ1-1; the D is unclear. This CDR3 is CASSQFPTEAFF. CDR3 in DNA: TGTGCCAGCAGCCAATTCCCAACTGAAGCTTTCTTT.